These 30 T cell receptor beta chains were sequenced from one sample in a study of T cells after yellow fever vaccination. TCRdb re-analysed the 5' RACE reads in MiXCR, keeping a single row per CDR3 protein. The sample shows approximately 110,000 distinct CDR3 sequences, more than 7.5% of them seen only once. Sample: CD8+ T cells sorted from PBMCs, taken 45 days after the yellow fever booster vaccination. The receptors here all came from a young man who received the YFV17D yellow fever vaccine.

The chain's CDR3 is CASSPHASGRWNEQFF. CDR3 nucleotide sequence: TGTGCCAGCAGCCCGCATGCCAGCGGGAGGTGGAATGAGCAGTTCTTC. The V and J genes are TRBV11-3 and TRBJ2-1, with TRBD2 identical over 9 bases. This CDR3 is 16 amino acids long. CDR1 is SGHNT, CDR2 YENEEA, per germline. The junction had 12 bases not matched to a gene; V was cut back by 5 bases and J by 7 bases.

The table lists this clonotype with many counts. The CDR3 DNA is TGCAGTGCTCTTCGTTTGGACAGAAACAATGAGCAGTTCTTC. It is translated as CSALRLDRNNEQFF. V gene TRBV20-1 combines with J gene TRBJ2-1, with a weak D call TRBD1 (6 bases). Germline loops: CDR1 DFQATT, CDR2 SNEGSKA (reference sequence). This CDR3 is 14 amino acids long. Deletions cut 5 bases from V and 5 bases from J, with 16 bases between.

The chain carries TRBV19 and TRBJ2-7; 7 nucleotides match TRBD1. The length of the CDR3 is 13 residues. V lost 5 bases and J lost 2; bases outside the gene matches: 3. Looked up from germline, CDR1 is LNHDA and CDR2 is SQIVND (reference sequence). The CDR3 nucleotides are TGTGCCAGTAGTGTAGGGACAGCCTACGAGCAGTACTTC. Translation gives CASSVGTAYEQYF. Together with reference TRBV19 and TRBJ2-7, the CDR3 gives the full variable domain: DGGITQSPKYLFRKEGQNVTLSCEQNLNHDAMYWYRQDPGQGLRLIYYSQIVNDFQKGDIAEGYSVSREKKESFPLTVTSAQKNPTAFYLCASSVGTAYEQYFGPGTRLTVT.

This clonotype has a count of ten or more. The rearrangement joins TRBV6-5 to TRBJ2-3, with 14 bases identical to TRBD2. Germline CDR1 MNHEY, CDR2 SVGAGI. The junction had 7 bases not matched to a gene; V was cut back by 4 bases and J by 10 bases. The CDR3 runs to 15 residues. CDR3 in amino acids: CASSSGLAGEGAQYF. The DNA for the CDR3 is TGTGCCAGCAGTTCGGGACTAGCGGGAGAAGGTGCGCAGTATTTT.

This rearrangement joins TRBV30 to TRBJ2-3; the match to TRBD2 covers 7 bases. V was pared by 3 bases and J by 5 bases, with 8 bases of the junction left unmatched. CDR1 GTSNPN and CDR2 SVGIG come from the germline V gene (reference sequence). The CDR3 runs to 14 residues. The CDR3 coding sequence is TGTGCCTGGAGGGGGGGACTAATCGGAGATACGCAGTATTTT. Translating gives CAWRGGLIGDTQYF.

This clonotype was counted ten times or more. V and J are TRBV27 and TRBJ1-5; no definite D call. The germline V gene has CDR1 MNHEY and CDR2 SMNVEV (reference sequence). V was cut by 0 bases and J by 7 bases, with 7 bases left in between. This CDR3 comprises 13 residues. As DNA, the CDR3 is TGTGCCAGCAGTTTATCCAAGCTCCAGCCCCAGCATTTT. It codes for CASSLSKLQPQHF.

This clonotype occurred many times. This chain links TRBV7-2 with TRBJ2-5; weak D call: TRBD1 (6 bases). Germline assignment: CDR1 SGHTA and CDR2 FQGNSA. There are 15 residues in the CDR3. Trimming left V 5 bases short and J 2 bases short, with 15 bases between. CDR3 bases: TGTGCCAGCAGCCCCGGGTGGGGGCCTCAAGAGACCCAGTACTTC. It is translated as CASSPGWGPQETQYF.

This clonotype was recorded at least ten times. This chain joins TRBV15 and TRBJ2-1, with D possibly matching TRBD2 (5 bases). The germline gives CDR1 LNHNV, CDR2 YYDKDF (reference sequence). This CDR3 comprises 15 residues. The V end lost 0 bases, the J end lost 7 bases, and 13 bases lay between the germline ends. CDR3 residues: CATSRDRGSSNEQFF. CDR3 in DNA: TGTGCCACCAGCAGAGATCGTGGGAGTAGTAATGAGCAGTTCTTC.

Of note for this clonotype: This may be a read error: a much more frequent sequence differs by one nucleotide. This chain connects TRBV21-1 to TRBJ2-7; the D segment call TRBD2 is taken from the table without a DNA check. TRBV21-1 is a pseudogene. This CDR3 spans 14 amino acids. Here the CDR3 DNA reads TGTGCCAGCAGCAAAGGGACTTACGCCTACGAGCACTACTTC. Translated, it gives CASSKGTYAYEHYF.

CDR3 region: CATSRLGGNRPQHF. The CDR3 DNA is TGTGCCACCAGCAGACTCGGGGGGAATCGACCCCAGCATTTT. This chain joins TRBV15 and TRBJ1-5, with a weak D call TRBD1 (5 bases). The CDR3 runs 14 residues. Between the trimmed V and J ends, which lost 2 bases and 10 bases, there was a span of 15 bases. Germline V lookup: CDR1 LNHNV, CDR2 YYDKDF (reference sequence). Full variable domain (missing parts from reference TRBV15 and TRBJ1-5): DAMVIQNPRYQVTQFGKPVTLSCSQTLNHNVMYWYQQKSSQAPKLLFHYYDKDFNNEADTPDNFQSRRPNTSFCFLDIRSPGLGDTAMYLCATSRLGGNRPQHFGDGTRLSIL.

This clonotype was recorded many times. The chain employs TRBV10-3 and TRBJ2-1; TRBD2 is a possible D gene (5 bases). Looked up from germline, CDR1 is ENHRY and CDR2 is SYGVKD. CDR3 length equals 15 residues. V gave up 6 bases and J gave up 9 bases, with 21 bases separating them. The CDR3 region is CAIRFEDQAGGEQFF. DNA for the CDR3: TGTGCCATCAGATTTGAGGACCAGGCGGGCGGTGAGCAGTTCTTC.

This clonotype was found many times. This chain joins TRBV6-1 and TRBJ2-7; 12 bases fit TRBD2. This CDR3 is 14 amino acids long. From germline, CDR1 is MNHNS and CDR2 SASEGT. V trimming: 6 bases; J trimming: 5 bases; junction bases outside the gene matches: 5. Here the CDR3 reads CASRPRLAGDEQYF. CDR3 sequence (DNA): TGTGCCAGCAGGCCGCGACTAGCGGGAGACGAGCAGTACTTC.

Ten or more counts support this clonotype. The V call is TRBV5-1, the J call TRBJ2-1; perhaps TRBD1 as D (6 bases). The CDR3 runs to 11 residues. V gave up 5 bases and J gave up 8 bases, with 8 bases separating them. In germline, CDR1 is SGHRS, CDR2 YFSETQ. The CDR3 here is CASRRTDEQFF. In nucleotides, the CDR3 is TGCGCCAGCAGGCGGACAGATGAGCAGTTCTTC.

This clonotype has a count of ten or more. The genes are TRBV5-1 and TRBJ1-2; D gene ambiguous. Trimming cost V 3 bases and J 7 bases, with 13 bases left between them. The germline V gene has CDR1 SGHRS and CDR2 YFSETQ. The CDR3 extends over 13 amino acids. The CDR3 nucleotides read TGCGCCAGCAGCTCTCTTACGGACGGTGGCTACACCTTC. The encoded protein is CASSSLTDGGYTF.

V is TRBV6-1 and J is TRBJ2-1; TRBD1 or TRBD2 may be the D gene (5 bases each). This CDR3 is built from 17 residues. Germline V lookup: CDR1 MNHNS, CDR2 SASEGT. V lost 8 bases to trimming and J lost 0 bases, with 20 bases between them. This CDR3 is CASRMGVSVDSYNEQFF. As DNA, the CDR3 is TGTGCCAGCCGAATGGGGGTGAGCGTTGACTCCTACAATGAGCAGTTCTTC.

This clonotype was seen many times. The chain carries TRBV18 and TRBJ2-7; 9 positions agree with TRBD1. CDR1 and CDR2 (germline): KGHSH, LQKENI. The CDR3 has 14 residues. Losses at the gene ends were 2 bases for V and 5 bases for J; bases not matched to a gene: 4. The CDR3 coding sequence is TGTGCCAGCTCACCATGGGGGACAGGGAACGAGCAGTACTTC. This codes for CASSPWGTGNEQYF.

This clonotype has a count of ten or more. This rearrangement joins TRBV5-1 to TRBJ2-1, with TRBD2 matching 8 bases. The CDR3 has 16 residues. V was pared by 2 bases and J by 0 bases, with 4 bases of the junction left unmatched. CDR1 is SGHRS, CDR2 YFSETQ, per germline. CDR3 sequence reads: CASSLFGGGSYNEQFF. Written as DNA, the CDR3 is TGCGCCAGCAGCTTATTCGGGGGGGGCTCCTACAATGAGCAGTTCTTC.

This clonotype was seen ten or more times. The chain links TRBV9 to TRBJ2-3; D remains unclear. The CDR3 loop spans 12 amino acids. Germline assignment: CDR1 SGDLS and CDR2 YYNGEE. V was trimmed by 2 bases and J by 3 bases, leaving 4 bases between them. The CDR3 protein is CASSVGTDTQYF. DNA for the CDR3: TGTGCCAGCAGCGTCGGAACAGATACGCAGTATTTT.

This clonotype was counted at least ten times. V is TRBV7-9 and J is TRBJ2-2; D possibly matches TRBD1 or TRBD2 (5 bases each). V lost 2 bases and J lost 3, with 10 bases in between. Germline V CDR1 and CDR2: SEHNR, FQNEAQ (reference sequence). This CDR3 region has 15 residues. The CDR3 bases are TGTGCCAGCAGCTTAACGGGACCTCACACCGGGGAGCTGTTTTTT. This translates into CASSLTGPHTGELFF.

The chain employs TRBV4-3 and TRBJ2-7; D perhaps matches TRBD1 (6 bases). The V end lost 0 bases, the J end lost 1 base, and 10 bases lay between the germline ends. Germline CDR1 is LGHNA and CDR2 is YSLEER. The CDR3 sequence is 15 residues long. The CDR3 region has the DNA TGCGCCAGCAGCCAAGATACGGGACAATCCTACGAGCAGTACTTC. Amino acid sequence: CASSQDTGQSYEQYF.

This clonotype has ten or more counts. The CDR3 reads CASSQGVANTGELFF. DNA of the CDR3: TGCGCCAGCAGCCAAGGAGTTGCCAACACCGGGGAGCTGTTTTTT. The chain links TRBV4-3 to TRBJ2-2; no clear D. Germline V gives CDR1 LGHNA, CDR2 YSLEER. This CDR3 region has 15 residues. Trimming cost V 1 base and J 2 bases, with 8 bases left between them.

The rearrangement uses TRBV29-1 and TRBJ2-7; no reliable D call. V dropped 5 bases and J dropped 4 bases, with 9 bases sitting between them. The CDR3 is 11 amino acids. Germline V gene sequence: CDR1 SQVTM, CDR2 ANQGSEA. CDR3 protein: CSVIRRYEQYF. Here the CDR3 DNA reads TGCAGCGTTATCAGACGGTACGAGCAGTACTTC.

As for this clonotype: Given a much more abundant clone one base away, this may be a read error. The V call is TRBV5-1, the J call TRBJ2-3, with unresolved D. The ends were cut back, 0 bases at V and 6 bases at J, with 14 bases in the middle. Germline lookup yields CDR1 SGHRS and CDR2 YFSETQ. This CDR3 comprises 15 residues. The CDR3 sequence: CASSLEVPNYDTQYF. CDR3 sequence (DNA): TGCGCCAGCAGCTTGGAGGTCCCGAATTATGATACGCAGTATTTT.

This clonotype has at least ten counts. J is TRBJ2-1 and V is TRBV13; possible D gene TRBD2, 7 bases. V lost 4 bases, J lost 1 base, and 17 bases lay in between. Per germline, CDR1 PRHDT and CDR2 FYEKMQ (reference sequence). CDR3 length equals 17 residues. CDR3 DNA sequence: TGTGCCAGCAGCTCCCCAAGGGGGGAGGGTTCCTACAATGAGCAGTTCTTC. Translating it yields CASSSPRGEGSYNEQFF. Full variable domain (rest looked up from reference TRBV13 and TRBJ2-1): AAGVIQSPRHLIKEKRETATLKCYPIPRHDTVYWYQQGPGQDPQFLISFYEKMQSDKGSIPDRFSAQQFSDYHSELNMSSLELGDSALYFCASSSPRGEGSYNEQFFGPGTRLTVL.

This clonotype showed up many times. The V gene is TRBV28, the J gene TRBJ2-7, with TRBD1 matching 9 bases. Losses at the gene ends were 2 bases for V and 4 bases for J; bases not matched to a gene: 6. The CDR3 contains 15 residues. Germline assignment: CDR1 MDHEN and CDR2 SYDVKM. The CDR3 loop is CASSLPGTGPYEQYF. The CDR3 DNA follows: TGTGCCAGCAGTTTACCCGGGACAGGGCCTTACGAGCAGTACTTC.

This clonotype was recorded at least ten times. This rearrangement joins TRBV7-8 to TRBJ2-5, with 7 nucleotides matching TRBD1. The germline gives CDR1 SGHVS, CDR2 FQNEAQ. After removal of 5 bases from V and 0 bases from J, the junction contained 6 bases not matched to a gene. The CDR3 totals 15 residues. The CDR3 DNA reads as TGTGCCAGCAGCGTGGAAGGGGGCGACCAAGAGACCCAGTACTTC. Translation: CASSVEGGDQETQYF.

The gene calls are TRBV5-1 and TRBJ2-7; 7 nucleotides line up with TRBD1. Trimming took 4 bases from V and 6 from J; bases not matched to a gene: 10. This CDR3 region has 14 residues. Germline-derived CDR1 and CDR2 are SGHRS and YFSETQ. CDR3 sequence (DNA): TGCGCCAGCAGCCCTGAGGGGGCCGCCCTCGAGCAGTACTTC. Translated: CASSPEGAALEQYF.

The table lists this clonotype with many counts. This chain joins TRBV6-5 and TRBJ2-1, with TRBD1 matching over 11 bases. The CDR3 is made up of 17 amino acids. V gave up 2 bases and J gave up 5 bases; unmatched junction bases: 8. CDR1 is MNHEY, CDR2 SVGAGI, per germline. As DNA, the CDR3 is TGTGCCAGCAGTTACCAAGCCGGGACAGGGGGTGACAATGAGCAGTTCTTC. The encoded protein is CASSYQAGTGGDNEQFF.

This clonotype was seen at least ten times. The chain combines TRBV7-8 with TRBJ2-1, with TRBD2 matching 7 bases. The CDR3 has 15 residues. With V trimmed by 3 bases and J by 3 bases, 5 bases remained unmatched. Germline V gives CDR1 SGHVS, CDR2 FQNEAQ. The CDR3 DNA sequence: TGTGCCAGCAGCTTGTACAGCGGGAACTACAATGAGCAGTTCTTC. Protein product: CASSLYSGNYNEQFF.

This clonotype was observed at least ten times. This rearrangement joins TRBV5-5 to TRBJ1-1, with D unclear. CDR1 and CDR2 from the germline V gene are SGHKS and YYEKEE (reference sequence). Trimming stripped 4 bases from V and 1 base from J, with 5 bases between. This CDR3 has 12 residues. CDR3: CASSAGNTEAFF. Written as DNA, the CDR3 is TGTGCCAGCAGCGCAGGGAACACTGAAGCTTTCTTT.